Listed below are T cell receptor beta chains from one sample, sequenced in a study of blood T cell repertoires in COVID-19. Profiled with immunoSEQ multiplex PCR; TCRdb holds only in-frame clones, not every one. The sample consists of about 29,000 clones, approximately 84% of them appearing once. Material: peripheral blood. The receptor source for this set is an elderly man with active COVID-19. Each CDR3 is given with its conserved first and last residue. D genes are given only for firm matches. Rows give clone size only sometimes, using once, few, many, or a class for an expanded clone.

d_gene | j_gene | v_gene | abundance | CDR3nt | CDR3aa
NA | TRBJ2-1 | TRBV15 | few | TGTGCCACCAGCAGATCCTATCGAAGTGAGCAGTTCTTC | CATSRSYRSEQFF
NA | TRBJ2-4 | TRBV15 | NA | TGTGCCACCAGCAGCAGCACCGTAAGACTGGGGGCGGTGGCCAAAAACATTCAGTACTTC | CATSSSTVRLGAVAKNIQYF
NA | TRBJ1-6 | TRBV15 | NA | TGTGCCACCAACAAACAGGGAGTGAATAATTCACCCCTCCACTTT | CATNKQGVNNSPLHF
TRBD1 | TRBJ1-1 | TRBV5-6 | NA | TGTGCCAGCAGCTTGGGGGGACAGGGATTGAACACTGAAGCTTTCTTT | CASSLGGQGLNTEAFF
TRBD2 | TRBJ2-5 | TRBV7-9 | NA | TGTGCCAGCAGCTTAGATGTAACTAGCGGGGGCGGAAAGACCCAGTACTTC | CASSLDVTSGGGKTQYF
NA | TRBJ2-3 | TRBV4-2 | NA | TGTGCCAGCAGCCAGGAGGGCACCGGCGGCGGTGGGAACACAGATACGCAGTATTTT | CASSQEGTGGGGNTDTQYF
TRBD2 | TRBJ2-3 | TRBV3-1/TRBV3-2 | NA | TGTGCCAGCAGCCAAGATCTTCTAGCGGGACCGACTAGCACAGATACGCAGTATTTT | CASSQDLLAGPTSTDTQYF
TRBD1 | TRBJ1-3 | TRBV19 | once | TGTGCCAGTAGCCCCCGGGACAGGGGAGCTGGAAACACCATATATTTT | CASSPRDRGAGNTIYF
NA | TRBJ2-2 | TRBV3-1/TRBV3-2 | NA | TGTGCCAGCAGCCTAATGGAGGGGGGGGAGCTGTTTTTT | CASSLMEGGELFF
TRBD1 | TRBJ2-3 | TRBV3-1/TRBV3-2 | NA | TGTGCCAGCAGCGGACAGGGGGACACAGATACGCAGTATTTT | CASSGQGDTDTQYF
NA | TRBJ1-5 | TRBV2 | NA | TGTGCCAGCACCTTGCGTAGGACAGACACAAATCAGCCCCAGCATTTT | CASTLRRTDTNQPQHF